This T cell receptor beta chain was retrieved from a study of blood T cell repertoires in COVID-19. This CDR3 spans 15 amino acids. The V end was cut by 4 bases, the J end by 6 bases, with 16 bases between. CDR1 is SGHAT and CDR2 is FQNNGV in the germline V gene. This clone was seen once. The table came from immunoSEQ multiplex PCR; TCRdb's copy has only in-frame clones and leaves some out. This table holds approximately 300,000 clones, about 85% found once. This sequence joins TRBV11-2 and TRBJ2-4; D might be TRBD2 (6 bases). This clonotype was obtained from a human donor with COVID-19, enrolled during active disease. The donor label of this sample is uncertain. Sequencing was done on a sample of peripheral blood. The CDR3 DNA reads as TGTGCCAGCAGCTCCTCCGGGAGCAGTGGAAACATTCAGTACTTC. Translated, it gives CASSSSGSSGNIQYF.